One sample yielded the 5 T cell receptor beta chains listed below, sequenced in a study of blood T cells in healthy people across ages. Alongside a J-beta primer mix, a sample-barcoded 5' primer served in a second PCR lasting about 7 to 11 cycles. TCRdb fed the 5' RACE reads into MiXCR, producing one record per CDR3 protein. The data show around 820,000 distinct CDR3 sequences, 25% seen once. These same records also appear under a second study, on T cells of mothers and their children.

Sequenced sample: blood. Source of these receptors: a boy younger than 18 in good health.

This clonotype was observed a few times. This chain links TRBV7-2 with TRBJ1-1; 7 nucleotides agree with TRBD1. The CDR3 is made up of 15 amino acids. The germline V gene has CDR1 SGHTA and CDR2 FQGNSA. V was pared by 1 base and J by 4 bases, with 6 bases of the junction left unmatched. The CDR3 DNA follows: TGTGCCAGCAGCTTAGACAGGGGTGTTGGCACTGAAGCTTTCTTT. This translates into CASSLDRGVGTEAFF.

This clonotype was counted between two and nine times. The chain combines TRBV6-6 with TRBJ2-1, with D possibly TRBD2 on 5 matching bases. Germline V lookup: CDR1 MNHNY, CDR2 SVGAGI (reference sequence). CDR3 length: 15 residues. Trimming left V 2 bases short and J 4 bases short, with 12 bases between. DNA of the CDR3: TGTGCCAGCAGTTACGGGGAGATAGAGTACAATGAGCAGTTCTTC. Translated, it gives CASSYGEIEYNEQFF.

The chain has TRBV25-1 and TRBJ2-5; TRBD1 might be the D (5 bases). Trimming stripped 3 bases from V and 4 bases from J, with 9 bases between. CDR1 and CDR2 (germline): MGHDK, SYGVNS. The CDR3 runs 13 residues. CDR3 in DNA: TGTGCCAGCAGTGACAGGGAACGAGAGACCCAGTACTTC. The encoded protein is CASSDRERETQYF.

The V and J genes are TRBV5-6 and TRBJ2-5; TRBD1 agrees at 10 bases. The DNA end is more similar to TRBJ2-7, so the J call may be wrong. Looked up from germline, CDR1 is SGHDT and CDR2 is YYEEEE. CDR3 length: 16 amino acids. The CDR3 region is CASSAWGQGSLYEQYF. DNA for the CDR3: TGTGCCAGCAGCGCTTGGGGACAGGGGTCCCTCTACGAGCAGTACTTC.

Many counts were recorded for this clonotype. The rearrangement links TRBV6-5 to TRBJ2-5; 8 bases match TRBD2. The trim removed 6 bases at V and 2 bases at J, leaving 5 bases unmatched. Germline V CDR1 and CDR2: MNHEY, SVGAGI. The CDR3 totals 14 residues. The CDR3: CASSTLADQETQYF. In nucleotides, the CDR3 is TGTGCCAGCAGCACACTAGCGGATCAAGAGACCCAGTACTTC.